This paragraph reports one TCR beta chain. The antigen remains undetermined. Each PCR reaction had synthetic TCR analog templates spiked into it. Only in-frame clones appear in the TCRdb table, and some are missing; sequencing was by immunoSEQ multiplex PCR. The sample shows around 51,000 clones, around 87% of them seen only once. The source of the sample is a study of PD-L1 blockade in urothelial cancer. As for the study in general: Blood analysis took place 3 weeks (second dose) and 6 weeks after treatment start. Findings of the study overall: Below-median pretreatment blood TCR clonality was a predictor of better survival.

In germline, CDR1 is MNHEY, CDR2 SVGAGI. V lost 8 bases and J lost 4; bases outside the gene matches: 8. The CDR3 consists of 13 residues. The material was PBMCs, obtained around atezolizumab (anti-PD-L1) treatment. The receptor was isolated from a man in his sixties with urothelial cancer. The chain combines TRBV6-5 with TRBJ2-7; TRBD1 aligns across 7 bases. The CDR3 sequence: CASGLGTAYEQYF. DNA for the CDR3: TGTGCCAGCGGCCTCGGGACAGCTTACGAGCAGTACTTC.